This T cell receptor beta chain is from a study of cytomegalovirus exposure and HLA in healthy donors. Whole-study context: Some 85 million unique TCRs, all from HLA-typed donors, were included in an early release of the data.

This clone was recorded only once. Its antigen is currently unknown. Notes on the study in general: A missense DCLRE1C variant was associated with V- and J-gene trimming of TCR beta chains in a later analysis, and an independent cohort replicated the association.

13 Jbeta primers and 60 Vbeta primers were used for the PCR. As processed by the authors: The count from a later analysis was about 80 million unique TCR beta chains, 9 million to 12 million of them shared. Profiled with immunoSEQ multiplex PCR; TCRdb holds only in-frame clones, not every one. The DNA gave D and trimming, while V, J and clone size come from that table. This sample has around 210,000 clones, with approximately 85% found just once. The V gene's germline CDR1 is SGHRS and CDR2 YFSETQ. With 1 base removed from V and 0 bases from J, the gap between germline ends came to 17 bases. This CDR3 is 18 amino acids long.

Specimen: PBMCs. The clonotype was recovered from a girl aged 2 to 10 in good health and CMV-seronegative. The chain combines TRBV5-1 with TRBJ1-5, with D tentatively TRBD1 (6 bases). DNA for the CDR3: TGCGCCAGCAGCTTGACCCGACAGGAGGCATATAGCAATCAGCCCCAGCATTTT. It specifies CASSLTRQEAYSNQPQHF.